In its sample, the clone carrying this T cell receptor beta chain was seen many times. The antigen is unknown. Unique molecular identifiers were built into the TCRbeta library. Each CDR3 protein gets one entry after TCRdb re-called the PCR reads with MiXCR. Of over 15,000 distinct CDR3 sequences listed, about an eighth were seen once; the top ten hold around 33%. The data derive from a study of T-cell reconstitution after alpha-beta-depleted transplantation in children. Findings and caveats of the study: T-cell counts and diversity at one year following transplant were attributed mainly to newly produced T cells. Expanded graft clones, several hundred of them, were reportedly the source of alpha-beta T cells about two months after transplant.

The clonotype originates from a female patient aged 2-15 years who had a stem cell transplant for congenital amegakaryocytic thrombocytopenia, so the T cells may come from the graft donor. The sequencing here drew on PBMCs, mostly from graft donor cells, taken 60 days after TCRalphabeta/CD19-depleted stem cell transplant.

The CDR3 region is CSVAREYTDTQYF. As DNA, the CDR3 is TGCAGCGTTGCGCGGGAGTACACAGATACGCAGTATTTT. This chain connects TRBV29-1 to TRBJ2-3, with TRBD2 identical over 7 bases. Germline CDR1 and CDR2: SQVTM and ANQGSEA. Trimming at V came to 4 bases and at J to 2 bases, leaving 3 bases not matched to a gene. The CDR3 totals 13 residues.